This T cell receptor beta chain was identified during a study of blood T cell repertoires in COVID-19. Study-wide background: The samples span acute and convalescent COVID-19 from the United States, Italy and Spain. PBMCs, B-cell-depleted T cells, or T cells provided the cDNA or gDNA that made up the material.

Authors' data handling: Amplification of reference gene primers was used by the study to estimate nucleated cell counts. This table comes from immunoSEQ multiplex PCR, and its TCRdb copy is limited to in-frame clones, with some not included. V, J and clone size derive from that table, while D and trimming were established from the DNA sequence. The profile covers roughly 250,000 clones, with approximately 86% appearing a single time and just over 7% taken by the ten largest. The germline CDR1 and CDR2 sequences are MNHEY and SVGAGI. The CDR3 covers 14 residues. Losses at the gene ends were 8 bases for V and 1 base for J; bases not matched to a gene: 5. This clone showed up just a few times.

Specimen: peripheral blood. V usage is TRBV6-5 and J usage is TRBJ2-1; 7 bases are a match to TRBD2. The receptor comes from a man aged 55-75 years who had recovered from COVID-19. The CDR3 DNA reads TGTGCCAGCTGGAGCGGGGCTTCCTACAATGAGCAGTTCTTC. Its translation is CASWSGASYNEQFF.